The 30 T cell receptor beta chains given below trace back to one sample, sequenced in a study of blood T cell repertoires in COVID-19. Some clones are missing from TCRdb's copy, which holds only in-frame ones; the method was immunoSEQ multiplex PCR. Of 90,000 or so clones in the sample, 87% were seen once. Sequenced material: peripheral blood. The origin of the receptors is a human donor in a cohort sampled during active COVID-19.

The chain couples TRBV6-5 to TRBJ2-2; D may be TRBD1 (6 bases). Trimming removed 4 bases at V and 1 base at J, with 7 bases between. CDR3 length equals 14 residues. Germline V gene lookup returns CDR1 MNHEY and CDR2 SVGAGI. The CDR3 sequence is CASSWGQNTGELFF. CDR3 coding DNA: TGTGCCAGCAGTTGGGGACAGAACACCGGGGAGCTGTTTTTT.

This chain links TRBV24-1 with TRBJ1-1; possibly TRBD1 for D (6 bases). Between the trimmed V and J ends, which lost 4 bases and 10 bases, there was a span of 15 bases. The CDR3 consists of 13 residues. Germline-derived CDR1 and CDR2 are KGHDR and SFDVKD. CDR3 in amino acids: CATSDPGDTGAFF. CDR3 DNA sequence: TGTGCCACCAGTGACCCCGGGGACACGGGAGCTTTCTTT.

V is TRBV24-1 and J is TRBJ2-1; TRBD2 matches at 7 bases. CDR3 length equals 14 residues. The J segment lost 1 base and the V segment lost 6 bases, leaving 2 bases of the junction unmatched. Looked up from germline, CDR1 is KGHDR and CDR2 is SFDVKD. The CDR3 is CATSLGGSYNEQFF. CDR3 DNA sequence: TGTGCCACCAGTCTCGGGGGGTCCTACAATGAGCAGTTCTTC.

This clone was detected a few times. This chain connects TRBV2 to TRBJ2-2, with 14 bases identical to TRBD2. Germline-derived CDR1 and CDR2 are SNHLY and FYNNEI. The CDR3 runs to 16 residues. The trim removed 6 bases at V and 4 bases at J, leaving 4 bases unmatched. This chain's CDR3 is CASSPTSGRVTGELFF. The CDR3 DNA reads as TGTGCCAGCAGCCCGACTAGCGGGAGGGTCACCGGGGAGCTGTTTTTT. The variable domain in full, with the rest retrieved from reference TRBV2 and TRBJ2-2, is EPEVTQTPSHQVTQMGQEVILRCVPISNHLYFYWYRQILGQKVEFLVSFYNNEISEKSEIFDDQFSVERPDGSNFTLKIRSTKLEDSAMYFCASSPTSGRVTGELFFGEGSRLTVL.

This sequence joins TRBV7-3 and TRBJ2-7; D not certain. This CDR3 contains 12 residues. Between the trimmed V and J ends, which lost 4 bases and 1 base, there was a span of 5 bases. Germline V gene data show CDR1 as SGHTA and CDR2 as FQGTGA. CDR3 region: CASSSSSYEQYF. As DNA, the CDR3 is TGTGCCAGCAGCTCCTCGTCCTACGAGCAGTACTTC.

The chain recombines TRBV11-2 with TRBJ2-3; D gene unclear. This CDR3 is 11 amino acids long. Germline CDR1 reads SGHAT; CDR2 reads FQNNGV. The V end was cut by 5 bases, the J end by 4 bases, with 4 bases between. CDR3 DNA sequence: TGTGCCAGCAGCGCAGCAGATACGCAGTATTTT. Protein sequence: CASSAADTQYF.

The V gene is TRBV5-1, the J gene TRBJ2-1; D might be TRBD2 (6 bases). The CDR3 extends over 13 amino acids. V was trimmed by 7 bases and J by 5 bases, leaving 13 bases between them. Germline V gene data show CDR1 as SGHRS and CDR2 as YFSETQ. This chain's CDR3 is CASCGGPHNEQFF. The CDR3 DNA reads TGCGCCAGCTGCGGAGGGCCACACAATGAGCAGTTCTTC.

The chain employs TRBV5-4 and TRBJ2-2; TRBD2 is a possible D gene (5 bases). The germline CDR1 and CDR2 sequences are SGHNT and YYREEE (reference sequence). The ends were cut back, 4 bases at V and 8 bases at J, with 24 bases in the middle. The length of the CDR3 is 17 residues. In DNA, the CDR3 is TGTGCCAGCAGCCAAAAATCGGGCCAACTCCGAGGGGGGGAGCTGTTTTTT. Translation: CASSQKSGQLRGGELFF.

The chain couples TRBV7-9 to TRBJ2-1; 12 bases line up with TRBD2. The V gene end was trimmed by 4 bases and the J gene end by 6 bases; junction bases not matched to a gene: 7. In germline, CDR1 is SEHNR, CDR2 FQNEAQ (reference sequence). The CDR3 is 16 amino acids. The CDR3 sequence: CASSSPGLAGSNEQFF. CDR3 in DNA: TGTGCCAGCAGCTCCCCCGGACTAGCGGGATCCAATGAGCAGTTCTTC.

The CDR3 is CASSVTGGGGNQPQHF. DNA for the CDR3: TGTGCCAGCAGTGTAACAGGGGGCGGCGGCAATCAGCCCCAGCATTTT. V gene TRBV27 combines with J gene TRBJ1-5, with 9 bases fitting TRBD1. There are 16 residues in the CDR3. V shed 5 bases, J shed 2 bases, and the junction held 7 bases outside the gene matches. Germline CDR1 MNHEY, CDR2 SMNVEV (reference sequence).

The J gene is TRBJ2-7, the V gene TRBV18, with 11 bases aligning to TRBD2. V lost 2 bases to trimming and J lost 3 bases; unmatched junction nucleotides: 6. Germline V gene lookup returns CDR1 KGHSH and CDR2 LQKENI. This CDR3 is 16 amino acids long. CDR3 coding DNA: TGTGCCAGCTCACCATGGGGACTAGCGGTAGACTACGAGCAGTACTTC. Its translation is CASSPWGLAVDYEQYF. The full variable domain, its missing parts supplied by reference TRBV18 and TRBJ2-7, is NAGVMQNPRHLVRRRGQEARLRCSPMKGHSHVYWYRQLPEEGLKFMVYLQKENIIDESGMPKERFSAEFPKEGPSILRIQQVVRGDSAAYFCASSPWGLAVDYEQYFGPGTRLTVT.

This clone was observed a handful of times. DNA for the CDR3: TGCGCCAGCAGCCAACCCACTAGCGGGAGGGCCTTCGAGCAGTACTTC. Translating gives CASSQPTSGRAFEQYF. The gene calls are TRBV4-1 and TRBJ2-7; 13 positions match TRBD2. Losses at the gene ends were 2 bases for V and 6 bases for J; bases not matched to a gene: 7. Germline V gene data show CDR1 as MGHRA and CDR2 as YSYEKL. There are 16 residues in the CDR3.

This chain joins TRBV6-5 and TRBJ1-2, with 8 positions matching TRBD1. The CDR3 is 15 residues long. In germline, CDR1 is MNHEY, CDR2 SVGAGI. Trimming took 5 bases from V and 2 from J; bases not matched to a gene: 7. The DNA of the CDR3 is TGTGCCAGCAGTCCCGCAGGGGGCAGGAACTATGGCTACACCTTC. Its protein is CASSPAGGRNYGYTF.

The V call is TRBV28, the J call TRBJ2-7; the D gene is possibly TRBD2 (6 bases). CDR1 and CDR2 from the germline V gene are MDHEN and SYDVKM. The CDR3 spans 14 residues. The V end was cut by 6 bases, the J end by 2 bases, with 14 bases between. The CDR3 reads CASRLGDFTYEQYF. CDR3 in DNA: TGTGCCAGCAGACTAGGGGACTTTACCTACGAGCAGTACTTC.

The chain is built from TRBV25-1 and TRBJ2-5, with TRBD1 matching over 8 bases. The germline V gene has CDR1 MGHDK and CDR2 SYGVNS. V was pared by 4 bases and J by 5 bases, with 12 bases of the junction left unmatched. The CDR3 has 16 amino acids. As DNA, the CDR3 is TGTGCCAGCAGTGGTGCTATCAGGGGGCGGCTGGAGACCCAGTACTTC. Amino acids: CASSGAIRGRLETQYF. Supplemented by reference TRBV25-1 and TRBJ2-5, the full variable domain reads EADIYQTPRYLVIGTGKKITLECSQTMGHDKMYWYQQDPGMELHLIHYSYGVNSTEKGDLSSESTVSRIRTEHFPLTLESARPSHTSQYLCASSGAIRGRLETQYFGPGTRLLVL.

Concerning this clone itself: One end of the junction does not line up with germline, which may come from a read error. The V gene is TRBV3-1 (or the pseudogene TRBV3-2), the J gene TRBJ2-3; TRBD2 is a possible D gene (5 bases). In germline, CDR1 is LGHDT, CDR2 YNNKEL (reference sequence). This CDR3 spans 16 amino acids. CDR3 loop: CASSRLVGEGTDAQYF. The CDR3 coding sequence is TGTGCCAGCAGCCGCCTCGTTGGCGAGGGCACAGATGCGCAGTATTTT.

The chain employs TRBV5-4 and TRBJ2-7, with D perhaps TRBD1 (5 bases). The CDR3 is 13 amino acids. The V gene's germline CDR1 is SGHNT and CDR2 YYREEE (reference sequence). The V end lost 1 base, the J end lost 3 bases, and 8 bases lay between the germline ends. This chain's CDR3 is CASSLTGNYEQYF. CDR3 bases: TGTGCCAGCAGCTTGACAGGTAACTACGAGCAGTACTTC.

The rearrangement joins TRBV6-5 to TRBJ1-3; the D is unclear. Germline lookup yields CDR1 MNHEY and CDR2 SVGAGI. The CDR3 sequence is 15 residues long. The germline V and J ends were trimmed by 4 bases and 1 base, with 11 bases remaining between them. In DNA, the CDR3 is TGTGCCAGCAGTTCCCTCGACACTTCTGGAAACACCATATATTTT. This translates into CASSSLDTSGNTIYF.

The gene calls are TRBV19 and TRBJ2-7; maybe TRBD1 (6 bases). Trimming took 5 bases from V and 6 from J, leaving 17 bases between them. Per germline, CDR1 LNHDA and CDR2 SQIVND (reference sequence). This CDR3 has 14 amino acids. The CDR3, as DNA: TGTGCCAGTAGTCCGGGGTTGGCAGGGGTCGAGCAGTACTTC. Protein product: CASSPGLAGVEQYF.

The rearrangement links TRBV7-8 to TRBJ2-1; tentative D call: TRBD2 (5 bases). The germline V gene has CDR1 SGHVS and CDR2 FQNEAQ. The CDR3 spans 11 residues. V was shortened by 5 bases and J by 10 bases, with 9 bases between the two germline ends. CDR3 sequence reads: CASSPPGEQFF. The DNA for the CDR3 is TGTGCCAGCAGCCCCCCGGGGGAGCAGTTCTTC.

In its sample, this clone was seen a few times. The V gene is TRBV10-2, the J gene TRBJ1-5; D is ambiguous. The germline V gene encodes CDR1 WSHSY and CDR2 SAAADI. Trimming took off 0 bases at V and 8 bases at J, with 14 bases between the two ends. The CDR3 runs to 15 residues. CDR3 in DNA: TGCGCCAGCAGTGAGTCGACGGGCGCCGGGAAGCCCCAGCATTTT. Residues: CASSESTGAGKPQHF.

This chain links TRBV7-9 with TRBJ1-1, with D maybe TRBD1 (5 bases). The length of the CDR3 is 17 residues. In germline, CDR1 is SEHNR, CDR2 FQNEAQ (reference sequence). V was pared by 1 base and J by 4 bases, with 19 bases between. For the CDR3, the DNA is TGTGCCAGCAGCTTAGTAGCAGGGACTAGATCTAGCACTGAAGCTTTCTTT. Protein sequence: CASSLVAGTRSSTEAFF.

The CDR3 spells CASSLAGPVTGGNTIYF. Here the CDR3 DNA reads TGTGCCAGCAGCTTAGCTGGTCCGGTAACGGGGGGAAACACCATATATTTT. This chain links TRBV11-2 with TRBJ1-3; D call uncertain. The V gene's germline CDR1 is SGHAT and CDR2 FQNNGV. CDR3 length: 17 residues. Between the trimmed V and J ends, which lost 1 base and 4 bases, there was a span of 17 bases.

This chain uses TRBV5-6 with TRBJ1-2, with a weak D call TRBD1 (6 bases). The CDR3 has 17 amino acids. The V gene lost 6 bases and the J gene lost 6 bases, with 27 bases spanning the gap. Germline loops: CDR1 SGHDT, CDR2 YYEEEE. The CDR3 bases are TGTGCCAGCACTTCCCTTGTCCGAGCCAAGGGGGACCATGGCTACACCTTC. This translates into CASTSLVRAKGDHGYTF.

The chain recombines TRBV6-6 with TRBJ1-2; 9 nucleotides match TRBD1. Germline V gene sequence: CDR1 MNHNY, CDR2 SVGAGI (reference sequence). V lost 2 bases to trimming and J lost 1 base; unmatched junction nucleotides: 5. The CDR3 has 16 residues. CDR3 amino acids: CASSYGTGSVNYGYTF. CDR3 DNA sequence: TGTGCCAGCAGTTACGGGACAGGGTCAGTTAACTATGGCTACACCTTC.

The V gene is TRBV7-9, the J gene TRBJ2-2, with TRBD2 matching over 8 bases. The CDR3 sequence is 18 residues long. CDR1 is SEHNR, CDR2 FQNEAQ, per germline (reference sequence). V was clipped by 6 bases and J by 3 bases; unmatched bases: 15. CDR3 nucleotide sequence: TGTGCCAGCAGGCCAACATTAGCGGGAAGTGTGGACACCGGGGAGCTGTTTTTT. It codes for CASRPTLAGSVDTGELFF.

The chain joins TRBV10-1 to TRBJ2-7; 11 nucleotides match TRBD1. CDR1 WNHNN and CDR2 SYGVQD come from the germline V gene (reference sequence). CDR3 length: 19 amino acids. V dropped 0 bases and J dropped 2; count of bases not matched to a gene: 12. CDR3 coding DNA: TGCGCCAGCAGTGAGTCGAGGCGAGTTCCGGGACAGGGGGCCTACGAGCAGTACTTC. Protein sequence: CASSESRRVPGQGAYEQYF.

This clone occurred a few times. The V call is TRBV28, the J call TRBJ1-6; no firm D call. The CDR3 runs 12 residues. Germline V gives CDR1 MDHEN, CDR2 SYDVKM. V dropped 8 bases and J dropped 10 bases, with 12 bases sitting between them. The chain's CDR3 is CASVKTSSPLHF. The CDR3 bases are TGTGCCAGCGTCAAAACTTCCTCACCCCTCCACTTT.

The chain joins TRBV6-1 to TRBJ2-7, with 9 bases aligning to TRBD1. There are 15 residues in the CDR3. The germline CDR1 and CDR2 sequences are MNHNS and SASEGT. With 3 bases clipped from V and 4 bases from J, the junction kept 7 bases outside the gene matches. The CDR3 protein is CASSDLDRGRYEQYF. DNA for the CDR3: TGTGCCAGCAGTGATTTGGACAGGGGTCGGTACGAGCAGTACTTC.

The chain carries TRBV15 and TRBJ2-6; D is unclear. Trimming left V 5 bases short and J 0 bases short, with 8 bases between. Germline assignment: CDR1 LNHNV and CDR2 YYDKDF (reference sequence). This CDR3 contains 15 residues. Written as DNA, the CDR3 is TGTGCCACCAGCCCTTCAGGCTCTGGGGCCAACGTCCTGACTTTC. Amino acid sequence: CATSPSGSGANVLTF.